Listed below are T cell receptor beta chains from one sample, sequenced in a study of blood T cell repertoires in COVID-19. The table came from immunoSEQ multiplex PCR; TCRdb's copy has only in-frame clones and leaves some out. Found here are 150,000 or so clones, more than 80% of them singletons; the top ten hold over 10%. The specimen was peripheral blood. Receptor source: a man aged 18-30 years with COVID-19, enrolled during active disease. The CDR3 runs from the conserved cysteine through the conserved F or W. D genes are given only for firm matches. Only part of the rows carry a size: once, few, many, or a class if the clone is expanded.

j_call d_call v_call clone_size cdr3_aa cdr3_nt
TRBJ2-7 NA TRBV5-4 NA CASRPGSTIGSDYEQYF TGTGCCAGCAGACCGGGGTCCACTATTGGGTCTGACTACGAGCAGTACTTC
TRBJ1-3 NA TRBV11-1 NA CASSSRTAGNTIYF TGTGCCAGCAGCTCGCGGACAGCTGGAAACACCATATATTTT
TRBJ2-1 TRBD1 TRBV27 NA CASSWTGANEQFF TGTGCCAGCAGTTGGACAGGGGCGAATGAGCAGTTCTTC
TRBJ2-1 NA TRBV4-1 NA CASSPIGWELGNEQFF TGCGCCAGCAGCCCGATCGGGTGGGAGCTAGGTAATGAGCAGTTCTTC
TRBJ2-3 TRBD2 TRBV7-9 NA CATSPPGAGGDTQYF TGTGCCACCTCACCCCCGGGGGCGGGAGGCGATACGCAGTATTTT
TRBJ2-2 TRBD1 TRBV7-2 NA CASTPTGANTGELFF TGTGCCAGCACCCCGACAGGGGCGAACACCGGGGAGCTGTTTTTT
TRBJ1-1 NA TRBV18 NA CASSPTQAGGTEAFF TGTGCCAGCTCACCCACACAGGCCGGTGGTACTGAAGCTTTCTTT
TRBJ2-1 NA TRBV29-1 NA CSVEGGLAKSNEQFF TGCAGCGTTGAGGGGGGGCTAGCCAAAAGCAATGAGCAGTTCTTC
TRBJ2-1 NA TRBV4-1 NA CASSLLAVSYNEQFF TGCGCCAGCAGCCTGTTAGCGGTCTCCTACAATGAGCAGTTCTTC
TRBJ2-7 TRBD2 TRBV4-3 once CASSQREIGYEQYF TGCGCCAGCAGCCAGCGGGAGATCGGCTACGAGCAGTACTTC
TRBJ1-4 NA TRBV3-1/TRBV3-2 NA CASSHIGARRGSEKLLF TGTGCCAGCAGCCACATAGGGGCGAGGCGGGGTAGTGAAAAACTGCTTTTT
TRBJ2-7 NA TRBV11-2 NA CASSLGGGTYEQYF TGTGCCAGCAGCTTAGGAGGGGGAACCTACGAGCAGTACTTC
TRBJ2-1 TRBD2 TRBV10-3 NA CAIRGTGTSSYNEQFF TGTGCCATAAGGGGAACCGGGACTAGCAGCTACAATGAGCAGTTCTTC
TRBJ2-1 NA TRBV6-6 NA CASSYSAGAGHEQFF TGTGCCAGCAGTTACAGTGCGGGGGCAGGACATGAGCAGTTCTTC
TRBJ2-1 TRBD2 TRBV5-4 NA CASSYGLAGLSYNEQFF TGTGCCAGCAGCTACGGACTAGCGGGCCTATCCTACAATGAGCAGTTCTTC
TRBJ1-2 NA TRBV28 NA CASTRWGDGYTF TGTGCCAGCACTCGATGGGGGGATGGCTACACCTTC
TRBJ2-7 NA TRBV28 NA CASRDADSSYEQYF TGTGCCAGCAGGGACGCGGACAGTTCCTACGAGCAGTACTTC
TRBJ2-6 NA TRBV10-3 NA CAISEWGEISGANVLTF TGTGCCATCAGTGAGTGGGGGGAAATCTCTGGGGCCAACGTCCTGACTTTC
TRBJ2-5 NA TRBV11-3 NA CASSSRGGETQYF TGTGCCAGCAGCTCTAGGGGGGGGGAGACCCAGTACTTC
TRBJ1-2 NA TRBV30 NA CAWSVAGDYGYTF TGTGCCTGGAGTGTAGCGGGGGACTATGGCTACACCTTC
TRBJ2-1 TRBD2 TRBV6-6 NA CASRPGLAINEQFF TGTGCCAGCAGACCGGGACTAGCGATCAATGAGCAGTTCTTC
TRBJ2-3 TRBD2 TRBV7-9 NA CASSSGLAGETDTQYF TGTGCCAGCAGCTCCGGCCTAGCGGGAGAGACAGATACGCAGTATTTT
TRBJ2-1 NA TRBV27 NA CASSWVAGSNEQFF TGTGCCAGCAGTTGGGTGGCGGGAAGCAATGAGCAGTTCTTC
TRBJ2-7 TRBD2 TRBV28 NA CASSSVPGLADLGGSYEQYF TGTGCCAGCAGTTCGGTACCGGGACTAGCGGACCTTGGGGGCTCCTACGAGCAGTACTTC
TRBJ2-7 NA TRBV6-6 NA CASSTQGRGKDEQYF TGTGCCAGCAGTACCCAGGGGAGGGGGAAGGACGAGCAGTACTTC
TRBJ1-4 TRBD1 TRBV29-1 NA CSVTDRGSEKLLF TGCAGCGTTACGGACAGGGGGTCCGAAAAACTGCTTTTT
TRBJ2-7 TRBD2 TRBV28 NA CASSFSREAPYEQYF TGTGCCAGCAGTTTCTCCCGGGAGGCCCCCTACGAGCAGTACTTC
TRBJ2-2 NA TRBV7-6 NA CASSSTTGREELFF TGTGCCAGCAGCTCTACGACAGGGCGGGAGGAGCTGTTTTTT
TRBJ2-1 TRBD1 TRBV4-1 NA CASSQAGPGQGANEQFF TGCGCCAGCAGCCAAGCTGGGCCTGGACAGGGGGCTAATGAGCAGTTCTTC
TRBJ2-2 TRBD2 TRBV29-1 NA CSVSPSGGHSGELFF TGCAGCGTAAGCCCTAGCGGGGGCCATTCCGGGGAGCTGTTTTTT
TRBJ2-4 NA TRBV4-3 NA CASSQDRDSIQYF TGCGCCAGCAGCCAAGACAGGGATAGCATTCAGTACTTC
TRBJ2-1 TRBD2 TRBV29-1 NA CSVMYTPFGMETSGMRTYNEQFF TGCAGCGTAATGTATACCCCTTTTGGGATGGAGACTAGCGGGATGAGGACCTACAATGAGCAGTTCTTC
TRBJ1-2 TRBD1 TRBV27 NA CASSLRGQGIRGYTF TGTGCCAGCAGTTTACGGGGACAGGGAATAAGAGGCTACACCTTC
TRBJ2-3 TRBD2 TRBV11-2 NA CASSSYLTSGSHTDTQYF TGTGCCAGCAGCTCCTACCTGACTAGCGGGAGCCACACAGATACGCAGTATTTT
TRBJ1-5 NA TRBV5-8 NA CASSLGWQGSEAQHF TGTGCCAGCAGCTTGGGATGGCAGGGCTCCGAGGCCCAGCATTTT
TRBJ2-7 NA TRBV5-1 NA CASRPEGSQNYEQYF TGCGCCAGCCGACCAGAAGGGAGCCAAAATTACGAGCAGTACTTC
TRBJ2-1 TRBD2 TRBV5-8 NA CASSDGPSTSGRAAVYEQFF TGTGCCAGCAGCGATGGTCCTTCTACTAGCGGGAGGGCCGCGGTCTATGAGCAGTTCTTC
TRBJ1-4 TRBD1 TRBV28 NA CASSRRSRGQEKLLF TGTGCCAGCTCCCGTAGGTCCAGGGGGCAGGAAAAACTGCTTTTT
TRBJ2-3 TRBD2 TRBV2 NA CASSDGGGGTDTQYF TGTGCCAGCAGTGACGGGGGAGGGGGCACAGATACGCAGTATTTT
TRBJ1-1 NA TRBV5-1 NA CASSLGGVNTEAFF TGCGCCAGCAGCTTGGGGGGAGTGAACACTGAAGCTTTCTTT
TRBJ1-2 NA TRBV6-5 NA CASTQPGSGDYGYTF TGTGCCAGCACCCAACCGGGATCAGGGGACTATGGCTACACCTTC
TRBJ2-1 TRBD2 TRBV24-1 NA CATSDPRTSSDEQFF TGTGCCACCAGTGATCCTAGGACTAGTTCCGATGAGCAGTTCTTC
TRBJ2-2 NA TRBV28 once CASSLFRVGKAGELFF TGTGCCAGCAGTTTGTTCAGGGTAGGCAAGGCCGGGGAGCTGTTTTTT